The 20 T cell receptor beta chains below come from one sample, sequenced in a study of T cells after yellow fever vaccination. One entry per CDR3 protein, called by TCRdb with MiXCR from the 5' RACE reads. The table includes about 26,000 distinct CDR3 sequences, 4.5% detected once. The sample here was PBMCs, either bulk or a sorted T-cell subset (CD4+, CD8+, memory, or dextramer-sorted; not recorded which), taken on the day of the yellow fever booster vaccination. The receptors here all came from a man between 18 and 35 years old who received the YFV17D yellow fever vaccine.

V gene TRBV5-5 combines with J gene TRBJ1-5, with D perhaps matching TRBD1 (5 bases). V was pared by 4 bases and J by 2 bases, with 19 bases between. The CDR3 sequence is 17 residues long. The V gene's germline CDR1 is SGHKS and CDR2 YYEKEE (reference sequence). The CDR3 region has the DNA TGTGCCAGCAGCAGGGGCCGGGGGGTATATCGCAATCAGCCCCAGCATTTT. Translation gives CASSRGRGVYRNQPQHF.

In its sample, this clonotype was seen many times. The V call is TRBV9, the J call TRBJ1-2; D unresolved. The CDR3 has 13 amino acids. Germline values: CDR1 SGDLS, CDR2 YYNGEE. V was clipped by 3 bases and J by 0 bases, with 6 bases between them. CDR3: CASSAAANYGYTF. Here the CDR3 DNA reads TGTGCCAGCAGCGCAGCAGCTAACTATGGCTACACCTTC.

This clonotype was picked up many times. The chain recombines TRBV7-3 with TRBJ2-7; perhaps TRBD2 as D (5 bases). The CDR3 is 17 amino acids. V was cut by 7 bases and J by 0 bases, with 22 bases left in between. The germline V gene has CDR1 SGHTA and CDR2 FQGTGA. The CDR3 region is CASTQEVEISSSYEQYF. In DNA form, the CDR3 reads TGTGCCAGCACCCAGGAGGTGGAGATTTCGAGCTCCTACGAGCAGTACTTC.

This clonotype was counted many times. The chain carries TRBV5-1 and TRBJ2-2; no reliable D call. The ends were cut back, 3 bases at V and 0 bases at J, with 6 bases in the middle. Germline CDR1 SGHRS, CDR2 YFSETQ. This CDR3 contains 14 residues. CDR3 amino acids: CASSWVPNTGELFF. CDR3 sequence (DNA): TGCGCCAGCAGCTGGGTCCCGAACACCGGGGAGCTGTTTTTT.

This clonotype was counted at least ten times. V usage is TRBV7-3 and J usage is TRBJ2-5, with D perhaps matching TRBD2 (7 bases). The V end was cut by 0 bases, the J end by 5 bases, with 16 bases between. Looked up from germline, CDR1 is SGHTA and CDR2 is FQGTGA. The CDR3 is 16 amino acids. The CDR3 loop is CASSLTLGGQGETQYF. DNA of the CDR3: TGTGCCAGCAGCTTAACTCTCGGGGGGCAAGGCGAGACCCAGTACTTC.

This clonotype came up many times. The chain combines TRBV4-1 with TRBJ2-7; D possibly corresponds to TRBD1 (6 bases). Germline V gene sequence: CDR1 MGHRA, CDR2 YSYEKL. This CDR3 is 14 amino acids long. The V end lost 5 bases, the J end lost 3 bases, and 14 bases lay between the germline ends. CDR3 residues: CASSFRDTDYEQYF. For the CDR3, the DNA is TGCGCCAGCAGCTTTCGGGACACAGACTACGAGCAGTACTTC.

This clonotype came up many times. V and J are TRBV6-2 or TRBV6-3 and TRBJ1-3; weak D call: TRBD1 (5 bases). The CDR3 spans 16 residues. Germline CDR1 MNHEY, CDR2 SVGEGT. Trimming took off 7 bases at V and 0 bases at J, with 16 bases between the two ends. CDR3 bases: TGTGCCAGCACCGGGGCCACCTACCTCTCTGGAAACACCATATATTTT. It encodes CASTGATYLSGNTIYF.

V usage is TRBV30 and J usage is TRBJ2-4; 7 nucleotides line up with TRBD2. The germline V gene has CDR1 GTSNPN and CDR2 SVGIG (reference sequence). The CDR3 contains 13 residues. Germline trimming cut 0 bases from V and 6 bases from J; bases unmatched to any gene: 2. The CDR3 loop reads CAWSVGGRNIQYF. As DNA, the CDR3 is TGTGCCTGGAGTGTCGGGGGGAGAAACATTCAGTACTTC.

There are many counts of this clonotype. The chain has TRBV6-4 and TRBJ2-1; 9 nucleotides line up with TRBD2. Germline V lookup: CDR1 MRHNA, CDR2 SNTAGT. The CDR3 consists of 15 residues. Unmatched junction bases numbered 2, after V lost 0 bases and J lost 5 bases. In DNA, the CDR3 is TGTGCCAGCAGTGACTCAAGCGGGGGGAACAATGAGCAGTTCTTC. Amino acids: CASSDSSGGNNEQFF.

This clonotype was seen many times. The V call is TRBV10-3, the J call TRBJ2-3, with 9 bases aligning to TRBD1. The V and J ends lost 4 bases and 3 bases, in that order; junction bases with no gene match: 5. The CDR3 sequence is 15 residues long. Germline V CDR1 and CDR2: ENHRY, SYGVKD. CDR3 sequence reads: CAISVAGTGTDTQYF. The CDR3 nucleotides are TGTGCCATCAGTGTCGCCGGGACAGGGACAGATACGCAGTATTTT.

A few counts support this clonotype. The genes are TRBV20-1 and TRBJ1-2; TRBD1 is a possible D gene (5 bases). The CDR3 has 13 residues. The germline V gene encodes CDR1 DFQATT and CDR2 SNEGSKA (reference sequence). V gave up 2 bases and J gave up 2 bases, with 9 bases separating them. CDR3 loop: CSARKGENYGYTF. CDR3 bases: TGCAGTGCTAGAAAAGGGGAAAACTATGGCTACACCTTC.

This clonotype was counted between two and nine times. The CDR3 DNA reads as TGTGCCAGCAGCCCTCGGACAGTGAACACCGGGGAGCTGTTTTTT. Encoded protein: CASSPRTVNTGELFF. V gene TRBV7-2 combines with J gene TRBJ2-2; D perhaps matches TRBD1 (6 bases). Germline V gene sequence: CDR1 SGHTA, CDR2 FQGNSA. The CDR3 is 15 residues long. Trimming cost V 5 bases and J 1 base, with 11 bases left between them.

This clonotype was counted many times. The rearrangement links TRBV9 to TRBJ2-1; the D is unclear. Deletions cut 0 bases from V and 4 bases from J, with 8 bases between. CDR1 and CDR2 (germline): SGDLS, YYNGEE. The CDR3 is 14 residues long. CDR3: CASSVVGSYNEQFF. CDR3 DNA sequence: TGTGCCAGCAGCGTAGTAGGCAGTTACAATGAGCAGTTCTTC.

As regards this clonotype: This may stem from a read error, because a much larger clone lies one nucleotide away. DNA of the CDR3: TGCAGTGCTAGAGATTTGGGGGCCCTAGACAAAAACATTCAGTACTTC. Translation gives CSARDLGALDKNIQYF. The gene calls are TRBV20-1 and TRBJ2-4, with a tentative D call TRBD1 (6 bases). Germline-derived CDR1 and CDR2 are DFQATT and SNEGSKA (reference sequence). V lost 0 bases and J lost 3, with 15 bases in between. The CDR3 loop spans 16 amino acids.

This clonotype came up many times. The V call is TRBV18, the J call TRBJ2-2, with D unclear. V shed 6 bases and J shed 4 bases, with 3 bases lying between them. Germline CDR1 and CDR2: KGHSH and LQKENI. The CDR3 spans 11 residues. The CDR3 sequence is CASSPTGELFF. In DNA form, the CDR3 reads TGTGCCAGCTCGCCCACCGGGGAGCTGTTTTTT.

This clonotype appeared many times. The V gene is TRBV3-1, the J gene TRBJ2-1; 15 bases agree with TRBD2. Germline lookup yields CDR1 LGHDT and CDR2 YNNKEL (reference sequence). The CDR3 sequence is 14 residues long. J was trimmed by 8 bases and V by 8 bases; bases with no gene match: 4. CDR3 DNA sequence: TGTGCCAGCCGGACTAGCGGGGGGGCATATGAGCAGTTCTTC. As protein: CASRTSGGAYEQFF.

This clonotype was seen at least ten times. V usage is TRBV12-3 or TRBV12-4 and J usage is TRBJ1-1; 7 positions match TRBD1. V shed 1 base and J 8 bases; nucleotides not matched to a gene: 1. This CDR3 is built from 12 residues. CDR3 in DNA: TGTGCCAGCAGTTTAGGGACAGGAGAAGCTTTCTTT. Protein product: CASSLGTGEAFF.

This clonotype was seen ten or more times. The chain links TRBV3-1 to TRBJ2-7, with 9 bases aligning to TRBD1. V dropped 1 base and J dropped 11; count of bases not matched to a gene: 15. CDR1 is LGHDT, CDR2 YNNKEL, per germline (reference sequence). The CDR3 totals 16 residues. CDR3 DNA: TGTGCCAGCAGCCAAGGTTCTCCGGGACAGGGTTATCGGGAGTACTTC. Translation gives CASSQGSPGQGYREYF.

This clonotype was seen repeatedly, ten times or more. This chain joins TRBV5-1 and TRBJ2-3; D is unresolved. Germline assignment: CDR1 SGHRS and CDR2 YFSETQ. V dropped 7 bases and J dropped 4 bases, with 4 bases sitting between them. The CDR3 is 10 residues long. This CDR3 reads CASPPDTQYF. DNA for the CDR3: TGCGCCAGCCCCCCAGATACGCAGTATTTT.

This clonotype was found many times. The genes are TRBV6-5 and TRBJ1-3; D gene ambiguous. Trimming shortened V by 1 base and J by 0 bases, and 7 bases separated the two germline ends. The germline gives CDR1 MNHEY, CDR2 SVGAGI. This CDR3 has 15 residues. The CDR3 bases are TGTGCCAGCAGTTACTACGGCTCCTCTGGAAACACCATATATTTT. This sequence encodes CASSYYGSSGNTIYF.